The sequence of this T cell receptor (beta chain) was determined in a study of blood T cells in healthy people across ages. With a J-beta primer mix and a sample-barcoded 5' primer, a second PCR ran about 7 to 12 cycles. Unique molecular identifiers of 12 random nucleotides labeled each cDNA. TCRdb processed the 5' RACE reads anew with MiXCR; each CDR3 protein has one entry. The sample has about 800,000 distinct CDR3 sequences, roughly 64% seen once. CDR1 and CDR2 from the germline V gene are SQVTM and ANQGSEA. V lost 5 bases and J lost 6, with 14 bases in between. CDR3 length: 13 amino acids. This clonotype was counted only a few times.

The chain has TRBV29-1 and TRBJ2-1; a possible D gene is TRBD2 (6 bases). The receptor's source is a young man in good health. The sequenced sample was blood. The CDR3: CSVRLELFNEQFF. The CDR3 DNA sequence: TGCAGCGTTAGACTAGAGTTGTTCAATGAGCAGTTCTTC.